This T cell receptor beta chain was sequenced during a study of T cells after posttransplantation cyclophosphamide. Study conclusions and caveats: Donor CD8+ memory clones often dominated recipient blood repertoires at later times. TRB overlap between skin or GI tissue T cells and blood was limited. After PTCy, TRB diversity resembled that of CNI/methotrexate controls.

CDR1 is SGHTA and CDR2 is FQGNSA in the germline V gene. The length of the CDR3 is 15 residues. The ends were cut back, 5 bases at V and 2 bases at J, with 13 bases in the middle. Concerning this clone: Its antigen remains unknown.

Repertoires were generated with immunoSEQ multiplex PCR, while TCRdb's copy carries only in-frame clones and drops some. The table has 66,000 or so clones, about 94% seen once. This related bone marrow graft donor gave peripheral blood on the day of marrow donation. The chain couples TRBV7-2 to TRBJ1-5, with a weak D call TRBD1 (5 bases). Source material: PBMCs. The receptor was derived from a woman in her 30s in good health and a related stem cell transplant donor. CDR3 in amino acids: CASSPGGTGNQPQHF. As DNA, the CDR3 is TGTGCCAGCAGCCCTGGGGGTACTGGCAATCAGCCCCAGCATTTT.